This is a list of T cell receptor beta chains from one sample in a study of blood T cell repertoires in COVID-19. TCRdb's copy holds only in-frame clones and misses some; the assay was immunoSEQ multiplex PCR. The sample carries some 90,000 clones, 80% to 90% recorded once. The sequenced sample was peripheral blood. These receptors were obtained from a man over 45 with COVID-19, enrolled during active disease. Each CDR3 is given without its conserved first and last residue. D genes are given only for firm matches.

TRBV3-1/TRBV3-2	TRBJ1-3	-	ASSQDLGGLHSGNTIY
TRBV5-6	TRBJ1-2	-	ASSIQGSNDGYT
TRBV19	TRBJ2-2	TRBD2	ASSISSGGARTTGELF
TRBV24-1	TRBJ2-7	-	ATSDTPGQTYEQY
TRBV4-1	TRBJ1-2	-	ASSQETGVGGYT
TRBV9	TRBJ2-7	-	ASSVDPGYEQY
TRBV5-3	TRBJ2-3	TRBD1	ARSLIRSDRGEISTDTQY
TRBV12-3/TRBV12-4	TRBJ1-2	-	AIYRDTNYGYT
TRBV18	TRBJ1-1	TRBD1	ASSPRQGAASEAF
TRBV7-9	TRBJ2-1	-	ASSFATSPSYNEQF
TRBV20-1	TRBJ2-7	-	SAREREQY
TRBV4-1	TRBJ2-5	-	ASSQVTGGETQY
TRBV5-4	TRBJ1-1	TRBD1	ASSLAGQGAAEAF
TRBV2	TRBJ2-5	-	ASRGLGETQY
TRBV7-8	TRBJ2-5	-	ASAPPKQETQY
TRBV10-3	TRBJ1-2	-	AISELLQYYGYT
TRBV29-1	TRBJ2-3	TRBD2	SVDPPSGGTDTQY
TRBV6-1	TRBJ1-1	TRBD1	ASSEVLGRQGNTEAF
TRBV2	TRBJ1-2	-	ASSEGSRNYGYT
TRBV18	TRBJ2-5	TRBD2	ASSPIAGGRETQY
TRBV20-1	TRBJ2-1	-	SARGLDEQF
TRBV9	TRBJ2-3	TRBD2	ASSVELAGGTDTQY
TRBV6-5	TRBJ1-1	TRBD1	ASSSWTGAPEAF
TRBV3-1/TRBV3-2	TRBJ1-6	-	ASSQSGVNSPLH
TRBV4-2	TRBJ1-1	-	ASSQGLRRDNTEAF
TRBV5-1	TRBJ1-1	TRBD1	ASSGDSLWRTEAF
TRBV3-1/TRBV3-2	TRBJ2-5	-	ASSQVQETQY
TRBV24-1	TRBJ2-3	TRBD1	AIGQGYLSRQY
TRBV11-2	TRBJ2-3	-	ASSFILSDTQY
TRBV27	TRBJ2-7	TRBD2	ASRTSGSYEQY
TRBV12-3/TRBV12-4	TRBJ1-3	-	ASSFVGNTIY
TRBV18	TRBJ1-1	-	ASSPLQATPNTEAF
TRBV6-5	TRBJ2-7	-	ASSSRQLMDVGQY
TRBV7-9	TRBJ1-1	-	ASNLQGRSTEAF
TRBV6-1	TRBJ2-7	TRBD2	ASSEVIAGTYEQY
TRBV7-8	TRBJ2-1	TRBD2	ASSPTSGGHRIYNEQF
TRBV9	TRBJ1-6	TRBD1	ASSVRQGDNSPLH
TRBV3-1/TRBV3-2	TRBJ2-5	TRBD2	ASSQLAGRKETQY
TRBV7-3	TRBJ2-2	TRBD2	ASSPWTSGGHGELF
TRBV6-1	TRBJ1-5	-	ASSEGSRGNQPQH
TRBV6-5	TRBJ2-2	-	ASSFTWSGELF
TRBV10-3	TRBJ2-3	-	AISQTDTQY
TRBV7-8	TRBJ2-3	TRBD2	ASSISGGWTDTQY
TRBV9	TRBJ1-2	TRBD1	ASSLGQGNYGYT
TRBV7-9	TRBJ2-5	-	ASSPPRGSETQY
TRBV7-2	TRBJ1-2	TRBD1	ASSRDRGGYGYT